This T cell receptor (beta chain) was identified in a study of T cell responses to AZD1222 COVID-19 vaccine. In the study overall: Pooled samples include second doses given at about 4 or 12 weeks. Notes on the study in general: Baseline testing showed seropositivity in only five to seven AZD1222 recipients.

In its sample, this clone was seen once. The antigen remains unidentified. From germline, CDR1 is SNHLY and CDR2 FYNNEI. Trimming pared 3 bases from V and 0 bases from J, leaving 9 bases between. This CDR3 comprises 15 residues. The table came from immunoSEQ multiplex PCR; TCRdb's copy has only in-frame clones and leaves some out. Counted here are 120,000 to 150,000 clones, around 88% occurring once; the ten biggest clones make up 3% to 4.5%. The chain joins TRBV2 to TRBJ1-3; D ambiguous. Sequencing was performed on peripheral blood, taken on day 0 of AZD1222 vaccination. The clonotype comes from an adult in good health. The CDR3 here is CASSEPASSGNTIYF. CDR3 in DNA: TGTGCCAGCAGTGAGCCGGCAAGCTCTGGAAACACCATATATTTT.